This note documents a single T cell receptor (beta chain) sequence. The junction and the germline gene differ at one end; a read error may be behind it. The data are from a study of tumor-infiltrating lymphocytes in oesophageal squamous cell carcinoma. Each CDR3 protein gets one entry after TCRdb re-called the PCR reads with MiXCR. Of 13,000 to 15,000 distinct CDR3 sequences in the sample, approximately 48% are singletons; the top ten hold over 35%. CDR3 length: 15 amino acids. Germline V gene sequence: CDR1 SGHTA, CDR2 FQGNSA. The sequence was collected from a male donor with esophageal squamous cell carcinoma. The gene calls are TRBV7-2 and TRBJ2-3, with TRBD1 as a possible D gene (6 bases). What was sequenced was blood. In DNA form, the CDR3 reads TGTGCCAGCAGCTTTAAACAGGGCCCATCCTACGAGCAGTACTTT. Protein product: CASSFKQGPSYEQYF.